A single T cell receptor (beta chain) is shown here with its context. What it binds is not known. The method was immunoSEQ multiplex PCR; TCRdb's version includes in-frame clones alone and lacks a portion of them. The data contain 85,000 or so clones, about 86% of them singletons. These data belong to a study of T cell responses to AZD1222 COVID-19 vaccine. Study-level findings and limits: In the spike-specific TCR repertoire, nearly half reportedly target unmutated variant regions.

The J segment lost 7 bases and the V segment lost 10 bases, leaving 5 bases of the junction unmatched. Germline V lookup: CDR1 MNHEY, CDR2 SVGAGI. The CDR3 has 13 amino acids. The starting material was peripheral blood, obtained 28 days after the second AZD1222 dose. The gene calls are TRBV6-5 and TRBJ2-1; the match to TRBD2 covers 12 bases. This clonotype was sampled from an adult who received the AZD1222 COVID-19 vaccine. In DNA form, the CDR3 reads TGTGCCACTACCGGGACTAGCGGGAATGAGCAGTTCTTC. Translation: CATTGTSGNEQFF.